The entry below gives a single T cell receptor beta chain sequence along with its context. The target antigen is unknown. The data derive from a study of shared clonotypes between healthy human individuals. Background on the study: In total, the donors were a couple of women and a few men aged 18 to 49.

Notes on the study in general: Rarefaction indicated that sorted-subset sequencing remained incomplete although depth was large. Researchers sampled blood only, noting tissue repertoires likely differ.

It was about 210 ng DNA, approximately 28,000 T cell genomes, that sorted-subset replicate PCRs used. The method was immunoSEQ multiplex PCR; TCRdb's version includes in-frame clones alone and lacks a portion of them. The sample has over 850,000 clones; 75% to 80% are singletons. The material sequenced was memory CD4+ T cells from PBMCs. Stated subset: CD45RA-negative fraction. The clonotype comes from a young man in good health. Some clones in this sample may be carry-over from other donors' samples.

The CDR3, as DNA: TGTGCCAGCAGTGAATCTGGGGCCATGAACACTGAAGCTTTCTTT. Protein sequence: CASSESGAMNTEAFF. The rearrangement joins TRBV25-1 to TRBJ1-1, with a weak D call TRBD1 (5 bases). V gave up 1 base and J gave up 0 bases, with 9 bases separating them. CDR3 size: 15 residues. In germline, CDR1 is MGHDK, CDR2 SYGVNS.